This T cell receptor beta chain originates from a study of blood T cell repertoires in COVID-19. The method was immunoSEQ multiplex PCR; TCRdb's version includes in-frame clones alone and lacks a portion of them. The sample lists 150,000 to 200,000 clones, almost 90% occurring once. Germline CDR1 is SNHLY and CDR2 is FYNNEI. Deletions cut 2 bases from V and 5 bases from J, with 8 bases between. The CDR3 spans 13 residues. The sample taken for sequencing was peripheral blood. The chain couples TRBV2 to TRBJ2-3; no firm D call. The clonotype originates from a man aged 45-65 years with acute or convalescent COVID-19. The CDR3 sequence is CASSEWSKDTQYF. CDR3 nucleotide sequence: TGTGCCAGCAGTGAATGGAGTAAAGATACGCAGTATTTT.